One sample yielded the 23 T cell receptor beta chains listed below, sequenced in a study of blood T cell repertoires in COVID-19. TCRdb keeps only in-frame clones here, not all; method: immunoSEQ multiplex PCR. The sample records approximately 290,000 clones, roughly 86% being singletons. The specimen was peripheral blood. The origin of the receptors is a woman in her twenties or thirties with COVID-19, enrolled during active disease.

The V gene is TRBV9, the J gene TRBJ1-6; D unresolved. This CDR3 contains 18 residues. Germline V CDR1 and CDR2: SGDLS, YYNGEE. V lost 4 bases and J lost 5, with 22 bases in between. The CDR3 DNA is TGTGCCAGCAGCCCGGCGGTTGATCACTTCACTAATAATTCACCCCTCCACTTT. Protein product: CASSPAVDHFTNNSPLHF. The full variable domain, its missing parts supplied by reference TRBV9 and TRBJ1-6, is DSGVTQTPKHLITATGQRVTLRCSPRSGDLSVYWYQQSLDQGLQFLIQYYNGEERAKGNILERFSAQQFPDLHSELNLSSLELGDSALYFCASSPAVDHFTNNSPLHFGNGTRLTVT.

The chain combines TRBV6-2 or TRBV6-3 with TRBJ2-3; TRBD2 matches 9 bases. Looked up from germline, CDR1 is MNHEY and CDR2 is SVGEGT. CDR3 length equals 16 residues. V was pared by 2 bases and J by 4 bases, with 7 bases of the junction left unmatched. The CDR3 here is CASSYGRGGVPDTQYF. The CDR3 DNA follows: TGTGCCAGCAGTTACGGGCGGGGGGGCGTGCCAGATACGCAGTATTTT.

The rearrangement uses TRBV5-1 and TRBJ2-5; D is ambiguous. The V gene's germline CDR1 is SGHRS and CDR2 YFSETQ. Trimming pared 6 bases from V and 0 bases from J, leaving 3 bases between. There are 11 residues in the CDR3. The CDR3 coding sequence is TGCGCCAGCAACTACCAAGAGACCCAGTACTTC. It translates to CASNYQETQYF. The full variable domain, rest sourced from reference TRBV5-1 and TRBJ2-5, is KAGVTQTPRYLIKTRGQQVTLSCSPISGHRSVSWYQQTPGQGLQFLFEYFSETQRNKGNFPGRFSGRQFSNSRSEMNVSTLELGDSALYLCASNYQETQYFGPGTRLLVL.

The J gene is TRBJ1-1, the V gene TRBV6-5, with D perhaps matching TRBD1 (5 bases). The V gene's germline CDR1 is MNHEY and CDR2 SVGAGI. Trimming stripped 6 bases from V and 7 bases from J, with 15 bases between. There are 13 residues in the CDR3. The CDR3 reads CASRVHRGGEAFF. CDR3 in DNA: TGTGCCAGCAGGGTCCATAGGGGTGGTGAAGCTTTCTTT.

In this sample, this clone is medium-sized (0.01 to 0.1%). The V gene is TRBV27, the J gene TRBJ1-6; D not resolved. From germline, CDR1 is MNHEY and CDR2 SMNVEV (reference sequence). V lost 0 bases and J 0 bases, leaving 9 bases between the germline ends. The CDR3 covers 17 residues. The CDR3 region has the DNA TGTGCCAGCAGTTTATCGATCCTAAGCTCCTATAATTCACCCCTCCACTTT. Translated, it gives CASSLSILSSYNSPLHF.

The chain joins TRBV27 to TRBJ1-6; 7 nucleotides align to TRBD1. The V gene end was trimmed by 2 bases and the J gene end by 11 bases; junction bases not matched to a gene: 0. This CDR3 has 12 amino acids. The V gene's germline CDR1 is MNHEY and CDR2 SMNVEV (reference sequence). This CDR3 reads CASSLQGAPLHF. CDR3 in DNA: TGTGCCAGCAGTTTACAGGGGGCACCCCTCCACTTT.

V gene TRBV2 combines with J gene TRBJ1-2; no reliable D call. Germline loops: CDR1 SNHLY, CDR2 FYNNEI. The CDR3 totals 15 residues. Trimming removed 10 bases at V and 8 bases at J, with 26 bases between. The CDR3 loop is CATQQANEAGEGYTF. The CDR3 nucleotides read TGTGCCACCCAACAAGCGAACGAGGCGGGAGAGGGCTACACCTTC.

CDR3 sequence (DNA): TGTGCCAGCAGCGAGGGGCGTCCTTTGGAGGGCACCATATATTTT. This sequence encodes CASSEGRPLEGTIYF. This chain uses TRBV9 with TRBJ1-3, with D perhaps matching TRBD1 (5 bases). This CDR3 spans 15 amino acids. Trimming cost V 3 bases and J 9 bases, with 19 bases left between them. Germline V CDR1 and CDR2: SGDLS, YYNGEE.

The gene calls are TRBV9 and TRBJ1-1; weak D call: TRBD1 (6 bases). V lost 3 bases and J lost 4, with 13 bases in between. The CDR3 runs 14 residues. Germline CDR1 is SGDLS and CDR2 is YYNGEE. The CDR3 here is CASSAQGRGTEAFF. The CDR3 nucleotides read TGTGCCAGCAGCGCACAGGGAAGGGGCACTGAAGCTTTCTTT.

In nucleotides, the CDR3 is TGTGCCAGCAGCTTGTCAGGATCCAGATCCCAAGAGACCCAGTACTTC. Translation gives CASSLSGSRSQETQYF. The chain recombines TRBV5-8 with TRBJ2-5; D call uncertain. Germline V gene lookup returns CDR1 SGHTS and CDR2 YDEGEE. V shed 1 base and J shed 1 base, with 14 bases lying between them. The CDR3 runs to 16 residues.

The CDR3 loop is CASSPAPPGSYNSPLHF. The CDR3 region has the DNA TGCGCCAGCAGCCCTGCACCGCCCGGCTCCTATAATTCACCCCTCCACTTT. The chain links TRBV5-1 to TRBJ1-6; D remains unclear. The ends were cut back, 4 bases at V and 0 bases at J, with 14 bases in the middle. This CDR3 is 17 amino acids long. Germline lookup yields CDR1 SGHRS and CDR2 YFSETQ.

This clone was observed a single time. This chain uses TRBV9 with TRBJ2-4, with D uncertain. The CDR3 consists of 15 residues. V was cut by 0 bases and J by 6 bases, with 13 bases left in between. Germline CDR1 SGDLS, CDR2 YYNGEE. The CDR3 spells CASSVASGPGNIQYF. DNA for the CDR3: TGTGCCAGCAGCGTAGCGAGTGGCCCAGGAAACATTCAGTACTTC.

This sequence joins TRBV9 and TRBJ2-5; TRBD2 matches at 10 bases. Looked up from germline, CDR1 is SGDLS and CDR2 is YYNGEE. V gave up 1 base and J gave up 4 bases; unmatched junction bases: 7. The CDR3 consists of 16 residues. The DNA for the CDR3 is TGTGCCAGCAGCGTACGAGTACTAGCGGGGTCAGAGACCCAGTACTTC. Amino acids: CASSVRVLAGSETQYF.

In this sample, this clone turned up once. The CDR3 loop is CASSFDRGKETQYF. DNA for the CDR3: TGTGCCAGCAGCTTCGACAGGGGGAAAGAGACCCAGTACTTC. The chain couples TRBV5-4 to TRBJ2-5; TRBD1 aligns across 9 bases. The CDR3 length is 14 residues. Germline trimming cut 2 bases from V and 3 bases from J; bases unmatched to any gene: 2. CDR1 and CDR2 (germline): SGHNT, YYREEE (reference sequence).

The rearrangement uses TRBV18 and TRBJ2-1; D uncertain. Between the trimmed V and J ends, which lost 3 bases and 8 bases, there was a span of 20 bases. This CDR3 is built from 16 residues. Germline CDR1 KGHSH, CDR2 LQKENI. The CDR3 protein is CASSPPWATAVHEQFF. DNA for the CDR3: TGTGCCAGCTCACCCCCCTGGGCTACCGCCGTCCATGAGCAGTTCTTC. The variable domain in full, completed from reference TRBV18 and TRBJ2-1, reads NAGVMQNPRHLVRRRGQEARLRCSPMKGHSHVYWYRQLPEEGLKFMVYLQKENIIDESGMPKERFSAEFPKEGPSILRIQQVVRGDSAAYFCASSPPWATAVHEQFFGPGTRLTVL.

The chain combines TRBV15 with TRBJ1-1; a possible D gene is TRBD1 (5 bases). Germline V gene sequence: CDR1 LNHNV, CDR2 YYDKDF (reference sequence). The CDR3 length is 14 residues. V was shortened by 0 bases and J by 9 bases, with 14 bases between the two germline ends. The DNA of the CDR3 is TGTGCCACCAGCAGAGATGGCACAGGCAGACAAGCTTTCTTT. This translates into CATSRDGTGRQAFF.

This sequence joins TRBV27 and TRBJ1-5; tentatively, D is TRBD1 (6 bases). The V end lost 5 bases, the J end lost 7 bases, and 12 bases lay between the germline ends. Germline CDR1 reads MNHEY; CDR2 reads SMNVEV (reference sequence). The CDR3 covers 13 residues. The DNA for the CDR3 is TGTGCCAGCAGTCGTGGACAGCGGCAGCCCCAGCATTTT. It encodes CASSRGQRQPQHF.

CDR3 sequence (DNA): TGTGCCAGCAGTTACGTTTCATCAGCGGGGGACAATGAGCAGTTCTTC. This gives the protein CASSYVSSAGDNEQFF. This chain uses TRBV6-5 with TRBJ2-1; TRBD2 agrees at 8 bases. Germline trimming cut 2 bases from V and 5 bases from J; bases unmatched to any gene: 8. The CDR3 spans 16 residues. CDR1 is MNHEY, CDR2 SVGAGI, per germline.

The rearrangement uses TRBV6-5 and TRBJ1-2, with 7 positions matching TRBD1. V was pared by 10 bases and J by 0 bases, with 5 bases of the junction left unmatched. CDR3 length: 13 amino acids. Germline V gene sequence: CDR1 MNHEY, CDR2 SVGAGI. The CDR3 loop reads CATGQSTNYGYTF. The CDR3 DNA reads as TGTGCCACGGGACAGTCCACTAACTATGGCTACACCTTC.

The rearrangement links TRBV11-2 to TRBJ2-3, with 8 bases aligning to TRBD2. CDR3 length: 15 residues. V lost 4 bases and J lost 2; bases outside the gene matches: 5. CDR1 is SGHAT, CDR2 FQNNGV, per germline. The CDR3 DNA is TGTGCCAGCAGCTATAGCGGGGTAACCACAGATACGCAGTATTTT. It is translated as CASSYSGVTTDTQYF.

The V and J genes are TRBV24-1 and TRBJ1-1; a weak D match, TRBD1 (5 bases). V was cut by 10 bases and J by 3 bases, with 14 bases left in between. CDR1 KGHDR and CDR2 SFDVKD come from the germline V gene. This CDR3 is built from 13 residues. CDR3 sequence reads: CATSQGRDTEAFF. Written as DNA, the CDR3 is TGTGCCACGTCCCAGGGCCGTGACACTGAAGCTTTCTTT.

The CDR3 coding sequence is TGTGCCATTGCGGGGGGGCCTCCCAATGAGCAGTTCTTC. Encoded protein: CAIAGGPPNEQFF. The V call is TRBV10-3, the J call TRBJ2-1; 9 bases agree with TRBD2. Germline V gene lookup returns CDR1 ENHRY and CDR2 SYGVKD. Trimming at V came to 9 bases and at J to 6 bases, leaving 6 bases not matched to a gene. CDR3 length equals 13 residues.

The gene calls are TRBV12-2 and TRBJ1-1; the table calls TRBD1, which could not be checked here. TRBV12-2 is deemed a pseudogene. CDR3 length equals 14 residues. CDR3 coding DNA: TGTGCAAGTCGCTTAAGGCAGGGCTACCTTGGAGCTTTCTTT. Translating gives CASRLRQGYLGAFF.